This TCR beta chain was observed in a study of CD8 T cells in ankylosing spondylitis. Study findings and constraints: Disease-linked clones were reportedly significantly enriched in matched ankylosing spondylitis synovial fluid. In ankylosing spondylitis blood, a motif of eight highly homologous TCR beta variants appeared characteristic.

This clonotype was detected a few times. As yet, its antigen is unknown. The CDR3 length is 15 residues. Germline CDR1 SGDLS, CDR2 YYNGEE. Trimming cost V 4 bases and J 3 bases, with 14 bases left between them. Each TCR beta library was made by quantitative 5'-RACE that incorporated molecular barcodes. TCRdb called the 5' RACE reads again in MiXCR, with one record for every CDR3 protein. Of 39,000 or so distinct CDR3 sequences detected, approximately 3% appear once; the ten largest clones hold approximately 3%. This receptor was obtained from a male donor with ankylosing spondylitis or in good health (not recorded which). This chain joins TRBV9 and TRBJ2-1, with a possible D match to TRBD2 (6 bases). The sequencing sample was made of blood, either unsorted or a sorted T cell fraction (not recorded which). CDR3 nucleotides: TGTGCCAGCAGCCCCCCGGGACTGGTCTACAATGAGCAGTTCTTC. This translates into CASSPPGLVYNEQFF.